The 2 T cell receptor beta chains reported below all come from one sample, sequenced in a study of blood T cells in healthy people across ages. The authors ran a second PCR of about 6 to 11 cycles using a sample-barcoded 5' primer and a J-beta primer mix. A single record per CDR3 protein comes from TCRdb applying MiXCR to the 5' RACE reads. This sample has around 1.7 million distinct CDR3 sequences; approximately 28% occur once, and the top ten carry roughly 8%. Specimen: blood. The receptors stem from a woman under 40 in good health.

V gene TRBV5-1 combines with J gene TRBJ2-2; 8 bases align to TRBD2. V shed 0 bases and J 7 bases; nucleotides not matched to a gene: 8. Germline CDR1 SGHRS, CDR2 YFSETQ. This CDR3 contains 16 residues. The CDR3: CASSLENSGERGELFF. The CDR3 DNA reads as TGCGCCAGCAGCTTGGAAAATAGCGGGGAACGCGGGGAGCTGTTTTTT.

This clonotype appeared a few times. V is TRBV27 and J is TRBJ2-3, with unresolved D. The CDR3 contains 14 residues. Trimming shortened V by 5 bases and J by 2 bases, and 11 bases separated the two germline ends. CDR1 is MNHEY and CDR2 is SMNVEV in the germline V gene (reference sequence). CDR3 DNA: TGTGCCAGCAGTCCCCCTCGGGTCACAGATACGCAGTATTTT. This translates into CASSPPRVTDTQYF.